This T cell receptor (beta chain) was recorded in a study of blood T cell repertoires in COVID-19. Study in general: Specimens from acute and convalescent COVID-19 originated in the United States, Italy and Spain. The analysed material was cDNA or gDNA that came from T cells, B-cell-depleted T cells, or PBMCs.

Per the original data handling: Cell counts per sample came from amplifying reference gene primers. The method was immunoSEQ multiplex PCR; TCRdb's version includes in-frame clones alone and lacks a portion of them. The V and J calls and clone size were taken over from that table, and D and trimming were inferred from the DNA. The table shows about 300,000 clones, with roughly 83% occurring only once. Per the germline V gene, CDR1 is SGDLS and CDR2 is YYNGEE. CDR3 size: 15 residues. V was shortened by 1 base and J by 2 bases, with 10 bases between the two germline ends. The chain carries TRBV9 and TRBJ2-1; unclear D gene. The receptor comes from a human donor with COVID-19, enrolled during active disease. The donor label of this sample is uncertain. The sequenced sample was peripheral blood. This CDR3 reads CASSVTGQTYNEQFF. CDR3 sequence (DNA): TGTGCCAGCAGCGTAACTGGGCAAACCTACAATGAGCAGTTCTTC.